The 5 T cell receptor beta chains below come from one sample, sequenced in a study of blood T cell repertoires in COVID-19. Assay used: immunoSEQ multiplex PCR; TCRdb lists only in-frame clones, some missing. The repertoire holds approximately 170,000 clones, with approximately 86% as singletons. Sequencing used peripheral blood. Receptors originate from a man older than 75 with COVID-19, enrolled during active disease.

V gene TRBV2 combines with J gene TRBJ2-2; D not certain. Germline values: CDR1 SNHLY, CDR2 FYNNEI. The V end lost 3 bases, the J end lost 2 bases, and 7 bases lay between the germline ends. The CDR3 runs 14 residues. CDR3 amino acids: CASSDKRNTGELFF. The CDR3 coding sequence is TGTGCCAGCAGTGATAAGCGAAACACCGGGGAGCTGTTTTTT. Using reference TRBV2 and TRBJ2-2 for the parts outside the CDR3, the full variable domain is EPEVTQTPSHQVTQMGQEVILRCVPISNHLYFYWYRQILGQKVEFLVSFYNNEISEKSEIFDDQFSVERPDGSNFTLKIRSTKLEDSAMYFCASSDKRNTGELFFGEGSRLTVL.

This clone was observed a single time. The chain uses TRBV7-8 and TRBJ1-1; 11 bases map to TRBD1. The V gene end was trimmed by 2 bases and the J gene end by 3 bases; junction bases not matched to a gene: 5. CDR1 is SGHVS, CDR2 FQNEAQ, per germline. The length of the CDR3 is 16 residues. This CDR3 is CASSLRTGGMDTEAFF. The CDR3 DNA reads TGTGCCAGCAGCTTACGGACAGGGGGCATGGACACTGAAGCTTTCTTT.

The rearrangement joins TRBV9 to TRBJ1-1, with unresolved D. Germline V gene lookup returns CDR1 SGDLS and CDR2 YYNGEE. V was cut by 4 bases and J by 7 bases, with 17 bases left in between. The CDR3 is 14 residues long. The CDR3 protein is CASSKTSMADEAFF. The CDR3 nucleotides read TGTGCCAGCAGCAAAACGTCAATGGCTGATGAAGCTTTCTTT.

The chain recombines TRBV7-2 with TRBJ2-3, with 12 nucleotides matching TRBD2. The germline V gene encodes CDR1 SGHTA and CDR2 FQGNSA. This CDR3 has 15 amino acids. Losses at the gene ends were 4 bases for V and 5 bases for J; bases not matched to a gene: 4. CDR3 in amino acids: CASSSLAGGGDTQYF. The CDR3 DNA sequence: TGTGCCAGCAGCTCTCTAGCGGGGGGGGGAGATACGCAGTATTTT.

CDR3 sequence: CASSTRDGGRGETQYF. CDR3 nucleotide sequence: TGTGCCAGCAGCACAAGGGACGGAGGGCGAGGAGAGACCCAGTACTTC. The chain carries TRBV11-2 and TRBJ2-5; a possible D gene is TRBD2 (6 bases). The CDR3 spans 16 residues. The V end lost 5 bases, the J end lost 4 bases, and 20 bases lay between the germline ends. Germline CDR1 and CDR2: SGHAT and FQNNGV.